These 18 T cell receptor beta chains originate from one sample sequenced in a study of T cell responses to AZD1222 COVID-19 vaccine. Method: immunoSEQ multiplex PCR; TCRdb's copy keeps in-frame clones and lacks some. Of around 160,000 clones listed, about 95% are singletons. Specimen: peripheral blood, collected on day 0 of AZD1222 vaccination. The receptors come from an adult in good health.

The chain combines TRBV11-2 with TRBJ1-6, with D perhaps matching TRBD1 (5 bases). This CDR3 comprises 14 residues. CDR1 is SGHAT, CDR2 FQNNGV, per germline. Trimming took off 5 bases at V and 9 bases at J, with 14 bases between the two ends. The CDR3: CASSPTVGVSPLHF. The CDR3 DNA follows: TGTGCCAGCAGCCCGACAGTAGGGGTTTCACCCCTCCACTTT.

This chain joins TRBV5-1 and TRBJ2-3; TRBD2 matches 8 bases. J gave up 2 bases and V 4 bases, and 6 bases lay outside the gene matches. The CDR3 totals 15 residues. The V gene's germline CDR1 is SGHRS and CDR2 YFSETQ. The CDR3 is CASSVSGKNTDTQYF. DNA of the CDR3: TGCGCCAGCAGCGTTAGCGGGAAAAACACAGATACGCAGTATTTT.

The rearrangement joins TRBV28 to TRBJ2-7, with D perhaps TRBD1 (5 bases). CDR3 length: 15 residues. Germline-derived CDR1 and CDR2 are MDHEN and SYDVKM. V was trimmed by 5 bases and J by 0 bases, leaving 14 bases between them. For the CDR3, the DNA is TGTGCCAGCAGTACGCCCGACAGCTACTCCTACGAGCAGTACTTC. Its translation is CASSTPDSYSYEQYF.

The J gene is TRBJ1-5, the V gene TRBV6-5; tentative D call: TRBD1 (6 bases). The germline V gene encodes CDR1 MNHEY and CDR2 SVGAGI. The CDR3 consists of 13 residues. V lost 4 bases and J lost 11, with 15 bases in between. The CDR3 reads CASSSPGETSQHF. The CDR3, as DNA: TGTGCCAGCAGTTCGCCAGGGGAAACGTCCCAGCATTTT.

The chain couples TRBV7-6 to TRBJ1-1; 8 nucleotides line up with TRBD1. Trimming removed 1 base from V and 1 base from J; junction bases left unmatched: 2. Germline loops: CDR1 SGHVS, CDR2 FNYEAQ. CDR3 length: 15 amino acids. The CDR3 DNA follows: TGTGCCAGCAGCTTAGTTGGGACAGGGAACACTGAAGCTTTCTTT. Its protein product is CASSLVGTGNTEAFF.

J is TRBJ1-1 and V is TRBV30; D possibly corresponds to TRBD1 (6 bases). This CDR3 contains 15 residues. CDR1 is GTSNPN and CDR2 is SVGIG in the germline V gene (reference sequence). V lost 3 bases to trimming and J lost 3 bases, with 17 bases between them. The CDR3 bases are TGTGCCTGGAGGCTTAGCGACAGGTTACACACTGAAGCTTTCTTT. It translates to CAWRLSDRLHTEAFF.

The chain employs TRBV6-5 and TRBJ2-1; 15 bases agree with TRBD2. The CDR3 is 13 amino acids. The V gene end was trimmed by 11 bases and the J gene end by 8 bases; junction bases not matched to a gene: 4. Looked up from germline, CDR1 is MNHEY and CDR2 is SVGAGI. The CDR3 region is CAGLAGGRDEQFF. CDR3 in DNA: TGTGCCGGACTAGCGGGAGGGCGGGATGAGCAGTTCTTC.

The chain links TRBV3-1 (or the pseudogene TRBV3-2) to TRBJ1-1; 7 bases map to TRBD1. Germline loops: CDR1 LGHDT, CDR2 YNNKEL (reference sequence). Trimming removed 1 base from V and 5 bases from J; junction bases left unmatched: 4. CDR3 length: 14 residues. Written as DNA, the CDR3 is TGTGCCAGCAGCCAAGTAATGACAGGGACTGAAGCTTTCTTT. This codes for CASSQVMTGTEAFF.

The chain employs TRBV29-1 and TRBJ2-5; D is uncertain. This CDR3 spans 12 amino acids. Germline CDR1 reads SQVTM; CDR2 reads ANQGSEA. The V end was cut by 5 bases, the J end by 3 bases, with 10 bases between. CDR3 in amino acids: CSVQNSEETQYF. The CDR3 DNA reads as TGCAGCGTTCAAAACTCGGAAGAGACCCAGTACTTC.

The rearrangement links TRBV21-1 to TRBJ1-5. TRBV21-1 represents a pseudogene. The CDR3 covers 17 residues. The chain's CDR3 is CASSKASPFGGNQPQHF. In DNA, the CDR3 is TGTGCCAGCAGCAAAGCTAGCCCCTTTGGCGGCAATCAGCCCCAGCATTTT.

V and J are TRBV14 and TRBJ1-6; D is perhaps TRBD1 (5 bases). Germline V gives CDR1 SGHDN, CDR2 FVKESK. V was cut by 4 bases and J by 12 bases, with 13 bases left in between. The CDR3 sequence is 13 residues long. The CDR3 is CASSRYGGEPLHF. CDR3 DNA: TGTGCCAGCAGCCGCTATGGGGGTGAACCCCTCCACTTT.

DNA for the CDR3: TGTGCCAGCAGCTTAAGGGCGGACCGCTCCTACAATGAGCAGTTCTTC. Protein product: CASSLRADRSYNEQFF. This chain connects TRBV11-2 to TRBJ2-1; D ambiguous. The germline gives CDR1 SGHAT, CDR2 FQNNGV. The CDR3 has 16 amino acids. V lost 2 bases, J lost 0 bases, and 11 bases lay in between.

CDR3 nucleotide sequence: TGTGCCAGCAGACCACTCGAGGACACCGGGGAGCTGTTTTTT. Its protein is CASRPLEDTGELFF. The chain links TRBV6-5 to TRBJ2-2; D is ambiguous. Germline V gives CDR1 MNHEY, CDR2 SVGAGI. The CDR3 runs to 14 residues. V lost 6 bases and J 3 bases, leaving 11 bases between the germline ends.

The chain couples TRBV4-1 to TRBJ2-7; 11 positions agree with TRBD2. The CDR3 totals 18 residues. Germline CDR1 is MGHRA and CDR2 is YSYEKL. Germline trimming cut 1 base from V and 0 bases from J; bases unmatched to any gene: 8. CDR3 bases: TGCGCCAGCAGCCAAGGTGGCCTAGCGGGAGGTGGCTCCTACGAGCAGTACTTC. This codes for CASSQGGLAGGGSYEQYF.

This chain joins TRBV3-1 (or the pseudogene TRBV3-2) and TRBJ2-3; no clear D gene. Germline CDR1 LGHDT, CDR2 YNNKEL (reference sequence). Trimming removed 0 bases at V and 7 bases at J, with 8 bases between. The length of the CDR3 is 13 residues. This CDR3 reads CASSQDRRNTQYF. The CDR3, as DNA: TGTGCCAGCAGCCAAGACAGGAGAAATACGCAGTATTTT.

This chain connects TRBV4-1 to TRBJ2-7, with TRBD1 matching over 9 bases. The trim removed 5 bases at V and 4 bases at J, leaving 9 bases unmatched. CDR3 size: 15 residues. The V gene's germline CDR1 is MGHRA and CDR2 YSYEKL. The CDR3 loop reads CASSGWTGAEYEQYF. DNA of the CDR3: TGCGCCAGCAGCGGATGGACAGGGGCAGAATACGAGCAGTACTTC.

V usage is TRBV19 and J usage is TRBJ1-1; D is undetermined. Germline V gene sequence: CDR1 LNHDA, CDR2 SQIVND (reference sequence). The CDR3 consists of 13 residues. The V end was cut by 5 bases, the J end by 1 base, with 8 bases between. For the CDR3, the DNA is TGTGCCAGTAGTTTGGTAGGGAACACTGAAGCTTTCTTT. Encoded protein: CASSLVGNTEAFF. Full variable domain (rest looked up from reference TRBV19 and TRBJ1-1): DGGITQSPKYLFRKEGQNVTLSCEQNLNHDAMYWYRQDPGQGLRLIYYSQIVNDFQKGDIAEGYSVSREKKESFPLTVTSAQKNPTAFYLCASSLVGNTEAFFGQGTRLTVV.

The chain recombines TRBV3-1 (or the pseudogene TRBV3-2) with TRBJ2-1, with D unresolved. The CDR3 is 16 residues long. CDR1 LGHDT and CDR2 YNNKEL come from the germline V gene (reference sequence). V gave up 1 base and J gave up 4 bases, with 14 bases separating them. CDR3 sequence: CASSQADATRYNEQFF. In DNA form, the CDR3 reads TGTGCCAGCAGCCAAGCCGACGCCACCCGTTACAATGAGCAGTTCTTC.